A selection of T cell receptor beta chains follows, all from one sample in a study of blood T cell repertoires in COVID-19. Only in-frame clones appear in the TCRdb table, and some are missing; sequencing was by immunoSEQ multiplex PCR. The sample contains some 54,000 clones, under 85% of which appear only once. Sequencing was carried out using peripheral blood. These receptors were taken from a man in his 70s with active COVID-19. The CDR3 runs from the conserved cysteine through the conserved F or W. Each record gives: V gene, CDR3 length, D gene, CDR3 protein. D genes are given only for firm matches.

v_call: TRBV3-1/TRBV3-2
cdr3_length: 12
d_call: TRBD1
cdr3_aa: CANLRTGYEQYF

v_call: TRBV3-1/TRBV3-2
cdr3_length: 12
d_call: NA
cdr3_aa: CASSDWNTEAFF

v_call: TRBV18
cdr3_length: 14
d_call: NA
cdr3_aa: CASSPGTARYGYTF

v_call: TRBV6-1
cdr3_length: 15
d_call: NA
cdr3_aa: CASSDWGRVSDTQYF

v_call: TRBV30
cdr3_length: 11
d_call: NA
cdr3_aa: CAWSYSYEQYF

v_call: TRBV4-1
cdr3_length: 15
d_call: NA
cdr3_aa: CASSQIVLGADTQYF

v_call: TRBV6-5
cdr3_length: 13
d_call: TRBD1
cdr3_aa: CASIPRDSLEAFF

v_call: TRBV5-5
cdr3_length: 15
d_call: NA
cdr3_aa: CASSFDQGWGNTIYF

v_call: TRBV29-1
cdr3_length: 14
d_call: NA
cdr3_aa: CSVEVAGTSNEQYF

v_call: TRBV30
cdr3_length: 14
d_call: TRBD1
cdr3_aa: CAWSLQGAGDEQYF

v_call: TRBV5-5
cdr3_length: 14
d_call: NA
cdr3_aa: CASSLAGLQDTQYF

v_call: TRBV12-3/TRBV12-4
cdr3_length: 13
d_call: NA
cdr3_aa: CASRQGGLKEAFF

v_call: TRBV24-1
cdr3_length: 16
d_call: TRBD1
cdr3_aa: CATSDPRTGAREKLFF

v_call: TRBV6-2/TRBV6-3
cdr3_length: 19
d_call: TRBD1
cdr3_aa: CASSSVRQGLSSGANVLTF

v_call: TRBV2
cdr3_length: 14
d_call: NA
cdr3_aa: CARSAGTSNTEAFF

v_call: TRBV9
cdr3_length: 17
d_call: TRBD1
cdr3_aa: CASSVVPGQGGNTEAFF

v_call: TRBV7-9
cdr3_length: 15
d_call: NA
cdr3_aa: CASSLADTVSKGYTF

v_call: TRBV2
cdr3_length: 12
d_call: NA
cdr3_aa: CASAQGPGEQYF

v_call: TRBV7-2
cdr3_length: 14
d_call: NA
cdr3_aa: CASSGSRSNQPQHF

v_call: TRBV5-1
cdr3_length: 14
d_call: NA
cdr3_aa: CASSLVGAQETQYF

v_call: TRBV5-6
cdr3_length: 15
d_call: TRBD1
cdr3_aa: CASSARGTGSPEQYF

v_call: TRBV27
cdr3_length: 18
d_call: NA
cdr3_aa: CASSLSLGGSLTNEKLFF

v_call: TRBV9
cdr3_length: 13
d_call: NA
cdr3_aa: CASSVRDNYGYTF

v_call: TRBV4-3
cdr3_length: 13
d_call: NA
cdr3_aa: CASSRGGVVEQFF